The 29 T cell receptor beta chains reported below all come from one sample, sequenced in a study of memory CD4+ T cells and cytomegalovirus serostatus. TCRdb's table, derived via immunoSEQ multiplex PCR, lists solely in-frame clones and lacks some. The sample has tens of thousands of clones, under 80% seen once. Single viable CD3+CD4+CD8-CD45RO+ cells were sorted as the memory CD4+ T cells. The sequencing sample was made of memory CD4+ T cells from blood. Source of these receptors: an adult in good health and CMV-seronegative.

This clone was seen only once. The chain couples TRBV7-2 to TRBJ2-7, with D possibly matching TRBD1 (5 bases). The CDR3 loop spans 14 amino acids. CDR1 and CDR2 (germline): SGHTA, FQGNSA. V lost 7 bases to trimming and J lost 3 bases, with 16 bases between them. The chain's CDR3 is CASTRGTGIYEQYF. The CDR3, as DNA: TGTGCCAGCACTCGTGGCACAGGAATCTACGAGCAGTACTTC. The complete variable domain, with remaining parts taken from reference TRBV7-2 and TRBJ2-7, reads GAGVSQSPSNKVTEKGKDVELRCDPISGHTALYWYRQSLGQGLEFLIYFQGNSAPDKSGLPSDRFSAERTGGSVSTLTIQRTQQEDSAVYLCASTRGTGIYEQYFGPGTRLTVT.

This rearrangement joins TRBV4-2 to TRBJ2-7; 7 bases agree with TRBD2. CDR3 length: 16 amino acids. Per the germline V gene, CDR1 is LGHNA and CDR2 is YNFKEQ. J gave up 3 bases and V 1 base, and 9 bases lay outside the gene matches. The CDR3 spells CASSQGGSASGYEQYF. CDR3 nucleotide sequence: TGTGCCAGCAGCCAAGGGGGTTCTGCTAGCGGCTACGAGCAGTACTTC.

The CDR3: CASRGSFYEQYF. In nucleotides, the CDR3 is TGTGCCTCACGGGGTTCTTTCTACGAGCAGTACTTC. The rearrangement joins TRBV28 to TRBJ2-7; D is possibly TRBD2 (5 bases). Germline loops: CDR1 MDHEN, CDR2 SYDVKM. V was trimmed by 11 bases and J by 3 bases, leaving 14 bases between them. This CDR3 has 12 residues.

This CDR3 reads CASSSPIHQETQYF. The CDR3 region has the DNA TGTGCCAGCAGTTCCCCCATACATCAAGAGACCCAGTACTTC. The chain links TRBV27 to TRBJ2-5; D unresolved. Germline V gene sequence: CDR1 MNHEY, CDR2 SMNVEV (reference sequence). Trimming left V 4 bases short and J 2 bases short, with 11 bases between. The CDR3 covers 14 residues.

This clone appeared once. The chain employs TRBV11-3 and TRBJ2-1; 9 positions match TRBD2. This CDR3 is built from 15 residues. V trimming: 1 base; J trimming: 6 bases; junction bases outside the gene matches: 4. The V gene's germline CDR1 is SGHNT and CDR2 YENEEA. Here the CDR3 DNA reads TGTGCCAGCAGCTTAGCTGCGGGGGGGCGCAATGAGCAGTTCTTC. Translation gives CASSLAAGGRNEQFF.

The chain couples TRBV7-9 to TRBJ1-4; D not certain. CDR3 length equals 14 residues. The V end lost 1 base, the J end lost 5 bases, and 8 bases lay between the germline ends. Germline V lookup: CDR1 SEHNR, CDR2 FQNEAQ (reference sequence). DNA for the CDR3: TGTGCCAGCAGCTTAGGTAGTGGGAATGAAAAACTGTTTTTT. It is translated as CASSLGSGNEKLFF.

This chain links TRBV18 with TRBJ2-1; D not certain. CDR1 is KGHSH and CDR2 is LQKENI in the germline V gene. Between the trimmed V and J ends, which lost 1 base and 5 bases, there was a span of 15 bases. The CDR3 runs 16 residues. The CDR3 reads CASSPLNVGRDNEQFF. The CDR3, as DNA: TGTGCCAGCTCACCACTAAACGTCGGTCGGGACAATGAGCAGTTCTTC.

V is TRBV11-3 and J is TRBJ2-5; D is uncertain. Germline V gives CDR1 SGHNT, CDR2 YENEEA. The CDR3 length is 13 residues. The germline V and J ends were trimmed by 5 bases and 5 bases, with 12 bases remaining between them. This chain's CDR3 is CASSRSALETQYF. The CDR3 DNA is TGTGCCAGCAGCCGCAGCGCGTTGGAGACCCAGTACTTC.

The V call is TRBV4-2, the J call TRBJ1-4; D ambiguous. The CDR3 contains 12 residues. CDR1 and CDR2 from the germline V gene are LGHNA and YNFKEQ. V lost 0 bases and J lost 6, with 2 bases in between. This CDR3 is CASSQDHEKLFF. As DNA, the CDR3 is TGTGCCAGCAGCCAAGATCATGAAAAACTGTTTTTT.

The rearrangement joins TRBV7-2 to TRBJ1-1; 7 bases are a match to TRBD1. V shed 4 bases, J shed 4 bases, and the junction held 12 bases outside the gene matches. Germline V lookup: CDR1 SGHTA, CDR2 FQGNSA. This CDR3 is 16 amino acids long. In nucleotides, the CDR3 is TGTGCCAGCAGCTCGGCAACGAGACAGGGTCGCACTGAAGCTTTCTTT. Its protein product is CASSSATRQGRTEAFF. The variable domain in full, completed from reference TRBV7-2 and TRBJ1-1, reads GAGVSQSPSNKVTEKGKDVELRCDPISGHTALYWYRQSLGQGLEFLIYFQGNSAPDKSGLPSDRFSAERTGGSVSTLTIQRTQQEDSAVYLCASSSATRQGRTEAFFGQGTRLTVV.

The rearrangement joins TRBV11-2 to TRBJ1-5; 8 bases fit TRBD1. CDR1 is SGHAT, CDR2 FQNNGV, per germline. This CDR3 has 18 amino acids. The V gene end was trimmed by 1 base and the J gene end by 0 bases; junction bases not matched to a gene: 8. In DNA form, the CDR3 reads TGTGCCAGCAGCTTAGGCAGGGGGCAGGGGTATAGCAATCAGCCCCAGCATTTT. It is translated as CASSLGRGQGYSNQPQHF.

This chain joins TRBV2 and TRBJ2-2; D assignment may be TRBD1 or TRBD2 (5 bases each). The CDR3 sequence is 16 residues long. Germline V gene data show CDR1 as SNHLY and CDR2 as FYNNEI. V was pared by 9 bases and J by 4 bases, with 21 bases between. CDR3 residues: CARSQSLGVSTGELFF. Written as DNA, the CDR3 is TGTGCCAGATCCCAAAGCTTGGGGGTGAGCACCGGGGAGCTGTTTTTT.

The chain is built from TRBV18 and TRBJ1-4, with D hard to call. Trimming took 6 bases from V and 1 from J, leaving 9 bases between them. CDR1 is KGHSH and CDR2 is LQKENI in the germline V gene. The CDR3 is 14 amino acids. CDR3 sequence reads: CASSRTETNEKLFF. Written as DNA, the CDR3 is TGTGCCAGCTCGAGGACGGAAACTAATGAAAAACTGTTTTTT.

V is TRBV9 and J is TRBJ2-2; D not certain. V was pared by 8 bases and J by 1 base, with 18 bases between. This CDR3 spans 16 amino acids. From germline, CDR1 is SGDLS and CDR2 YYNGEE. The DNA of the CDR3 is TGTGCCAGAAGGCAAGTCCCAATAAGGAACACCGGGGAGCTGTTTTTT. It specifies CARRQVPIRNTGELFF.

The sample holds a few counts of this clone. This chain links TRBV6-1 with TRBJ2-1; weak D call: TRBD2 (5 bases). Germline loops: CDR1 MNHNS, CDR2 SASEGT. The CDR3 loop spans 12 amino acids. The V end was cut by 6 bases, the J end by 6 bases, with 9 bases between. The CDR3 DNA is TGTGCCAGCAGGGAGAGCGGCAATGAGCAGTTCTTC. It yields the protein CASRESGNEQFF.

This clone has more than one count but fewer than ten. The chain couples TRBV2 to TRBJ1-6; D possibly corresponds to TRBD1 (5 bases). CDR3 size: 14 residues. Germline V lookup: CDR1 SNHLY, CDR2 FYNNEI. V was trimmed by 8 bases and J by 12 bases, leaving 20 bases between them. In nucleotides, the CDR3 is TGTGCCAGCGAGAGAGACAGATTCGAAGGACCCCTCCACTTT. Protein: CASERDRFEGPLHF.

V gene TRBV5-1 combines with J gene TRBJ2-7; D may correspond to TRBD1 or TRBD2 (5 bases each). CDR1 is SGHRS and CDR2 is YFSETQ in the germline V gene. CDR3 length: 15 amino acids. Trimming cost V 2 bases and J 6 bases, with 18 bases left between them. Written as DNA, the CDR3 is TGCGCCAGCAGCTTAAGGGACCTCGCGAAGGGCGAGCAGTACTTC. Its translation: CASSLRDLAKGEQYF.

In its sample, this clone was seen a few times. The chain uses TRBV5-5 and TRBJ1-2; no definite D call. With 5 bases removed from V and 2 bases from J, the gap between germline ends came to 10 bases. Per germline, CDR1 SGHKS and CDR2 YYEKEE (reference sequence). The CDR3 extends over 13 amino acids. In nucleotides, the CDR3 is TGTGCCAGCAGTCTGCGGGGAAACTATGGCTACACCTTC. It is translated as CASSLRGNYGYTF.

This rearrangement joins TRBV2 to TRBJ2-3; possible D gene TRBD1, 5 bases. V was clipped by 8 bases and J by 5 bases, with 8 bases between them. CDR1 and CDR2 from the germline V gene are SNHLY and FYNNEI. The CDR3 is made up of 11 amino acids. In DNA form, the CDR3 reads TGTGCCAGCTCTGACAGAGATACGCAGTATTTT. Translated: CASSDRDTQYF.

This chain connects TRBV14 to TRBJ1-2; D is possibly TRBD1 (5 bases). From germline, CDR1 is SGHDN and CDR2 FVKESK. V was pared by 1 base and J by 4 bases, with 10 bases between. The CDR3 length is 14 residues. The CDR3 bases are TGTGCCAGCAGCCAAGTGGGGGTCGGCTATGGCTACACCTTC. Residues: CASSQVGVGYGYTF.

The CDR3 DNA reads TGTGCCAGTAGTATGGCCGTTAGCAATCAGCCCCAGCATTTT. Its protein product is CASSMAVSNQPQHF. J is TRBJ1-5 and V is TRBV19; D unclear. CDR1 and CDR2 (germline): LNHDA, SQIVND (reference sequence). This CDR3 is 14 amino acids long. V was trimmed by 3 bases and J by 0 bases, leaving 6 bases between them.

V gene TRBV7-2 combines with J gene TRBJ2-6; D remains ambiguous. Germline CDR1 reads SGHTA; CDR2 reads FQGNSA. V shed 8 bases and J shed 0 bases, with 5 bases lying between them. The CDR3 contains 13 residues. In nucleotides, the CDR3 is TGTGCCAGCCGCGACTCTGGGGCCAACGTCCTGACTTTC. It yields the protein CASRDSGANVLTF.

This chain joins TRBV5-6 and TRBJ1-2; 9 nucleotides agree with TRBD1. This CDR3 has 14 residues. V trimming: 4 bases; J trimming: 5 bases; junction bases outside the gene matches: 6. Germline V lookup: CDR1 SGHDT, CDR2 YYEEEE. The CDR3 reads CASSGGTGLYGYTF. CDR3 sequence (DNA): TGTGCCAGCAGCGGAGGGACAGGGTTATATGGCTACACCTTC.

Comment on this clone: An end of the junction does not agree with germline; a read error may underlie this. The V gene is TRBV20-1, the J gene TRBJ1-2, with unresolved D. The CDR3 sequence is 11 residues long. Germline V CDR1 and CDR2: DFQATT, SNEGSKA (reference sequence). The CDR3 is CSAREVGRTVF. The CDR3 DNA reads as TGCAGTGCTAGAGAGGTTGGACGGACCGTCTTC.

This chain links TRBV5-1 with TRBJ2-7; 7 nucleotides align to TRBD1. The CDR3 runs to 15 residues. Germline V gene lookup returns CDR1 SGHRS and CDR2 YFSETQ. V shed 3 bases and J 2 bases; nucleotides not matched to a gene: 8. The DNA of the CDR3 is TGCGCCAGCAGCTCTCTACCGGGACAGACCTACGAGCAGTACTTC. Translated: CASSSLPGQTYEQYF.

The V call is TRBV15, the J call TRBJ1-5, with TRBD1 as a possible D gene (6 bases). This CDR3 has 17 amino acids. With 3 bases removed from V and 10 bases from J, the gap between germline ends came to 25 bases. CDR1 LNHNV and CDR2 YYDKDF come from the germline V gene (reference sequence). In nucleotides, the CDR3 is TGTGCCACCAGCAGTGTTTATTCGGGGGCCGCCGGATTCCCCCAGCATTTT. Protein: CATSSVYSGAAGFPQHF.

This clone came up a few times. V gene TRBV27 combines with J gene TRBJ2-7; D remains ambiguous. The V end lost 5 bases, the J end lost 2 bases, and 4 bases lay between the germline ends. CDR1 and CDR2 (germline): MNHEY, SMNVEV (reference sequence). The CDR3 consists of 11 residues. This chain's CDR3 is CASSPPYEQYF. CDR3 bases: TGTGCCAGCAGTCCCCCCTACGAGCAGTACTTC.

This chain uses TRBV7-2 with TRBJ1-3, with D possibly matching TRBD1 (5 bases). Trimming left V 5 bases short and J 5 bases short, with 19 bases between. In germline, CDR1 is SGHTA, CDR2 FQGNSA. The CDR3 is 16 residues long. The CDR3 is CASSKEGARGRNTIYF. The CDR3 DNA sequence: TGTGCCAGCAGCAAGGAGGGCGCGAGGGGTCGAAACACCATATATTTT.

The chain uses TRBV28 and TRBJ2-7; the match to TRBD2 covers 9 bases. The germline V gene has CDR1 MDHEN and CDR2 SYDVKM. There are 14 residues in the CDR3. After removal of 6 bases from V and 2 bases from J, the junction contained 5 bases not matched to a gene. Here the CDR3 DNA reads TGTGCCAGCAGGGGCGGGAGGGGAACCTACGAGCAGTACTTC. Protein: CASRGGRGTYEQYF.